Presented here are 28 T cell receptor beta chains from one specimen sequenced in a study of T cell responses to AZD1222 COVID-19 vaccine. The table came from immunoSEQ multiplex PCR; TCRdb's copy has only in-frame clones and leaves some out. The data contain roughly 56,000 clones, 70% to 90% of them singletons. The starting material was peripheral blood, obtained on day 0 of AZD1222 vaccination. Receptor source: an adult in good health.

The chain joins TRBV11-3 to TRBJ2-5; D perhaps matches TRBD1 (6 bases). CDR3 size: 16 residues. Germline lookup yields CDR1 SGHNT and CDR2 YENEEA. V lost 3 bases to trimming and J lost 2 bases, with 16 bases between them. CDR3 coding DNA: TGTGCCAGCAGCTTCTGTCCGGGACAACCGCAAGAGACCCAGTACTTC. Its protein is CASSFCPGQPQETQYF.

The J gene is TRBJ1-1, the V gene TRBV28; the D gene is possibly TRBD1 (6 bases). Looked up from germline, CDR1 is MDHEN and CDR2 is SYDVKM. This CDR3 is 17 amino acids long. Trimming removed 1 base at V and 8 bases at J, with 23 bases between. The DNA for the CDR3 is TGTGCCAGCAGTTTATCCGGGTACAGGGACCAAGTAATCGAAGCTTTCTTT. Translated: CASSLSGYRDQVIEAFF.

The rearrangement joins TRBV28 to TRBJ1-5; a weak D match, TRBD1 (6 bases). Germline loops: CDR1 MDHEN, CDR2 SYDVKM. The CDR3 loop spans 18 amino acids. V lost 3 bases, J lost 2 bases, and 20 bases lay in between. CDR3 in amino acids: CASSFFRRQDYRNQPQHF. The CDR3 DNA reads TGTGCCAGCAGTTTCTTCAGGAGACAGGACTATCGCAATCAGCCCCAGCATTTT.

This clone was seen a handful of times. The V gene is TRBV3-1 (or the pseudogene TRBV3-2), the J gene TRBJ1-1; no definite D call. This CDR3 region has 13 residues. Trimming removed 4 bases at V and 3 bases at J, with 9 bases between. Germline V gives CDR1 LGHDT, CDR2 YNNKEL (reference sequence). The CDR3 coding sequence is TGTGCCAGCAGCCCTCAGGTTTACACTGAAGCTTTCTTT. Translating it yields CASSPQVYTEAFF.

The rearrangement links TRBV6-5 to TRBJ1-3; D ambiguous. Trimming left V 7 bases short and J 0 bases short, with 10 bases between. CDR3 length: 14 residues. Germline CDR1 and CDR2: MNHEY and SVGAGI. In nucleotides, the CDR3 is TGTGCCAGCACCAAAGAGAACTCTGGAAACACCATATATTTT. Residues: CASTKENSGNTIYF.

This clone has only a few counts. The J gene is TRBJ1-4, the V gene TRBV19; 9 bases agree with TRBD1. Germline V gene data show CDR1 as LNHDA and CDR2 as SQIVND (reference sequence). Trimming removed 5 bases from V and 5 bases from J; junction bases left unmatched: 6. The CDR3 has 15 amino acids. The DNA of the CDR3 is TGTGCCAGTAGTTCGACCGGGACAGGGAATGAAAAACTGTTTTTT. Amino acid sequence: CASSSTGTGNEKLFF.

CDR3 sequence reads: CASSPYNEQFF. CDR3 coding DNA: TGTGCCAGCAGCCCATACAATGAGCAGTTCTTC. The genes are TRBV28 and TRBJ2-1, with no clear D. Between the trimmed V and J ends, which lost 6 bases and 4 bases, there was a span of 4 bases. Germline CDR1 reads MDHEN; CDR2 reads SYDVKM. This CDR3 comprises 11 residues.

The J gene is TRBJ1-2, the V gene TRBV28, with D unresolved. Trimming removed 6 bases from V and 6 bases from J, with 14 bases in between. This CDR3 is built from 13 residues. The germline V gene has CDR1 MDHEN and CDR2 SYDVKM. This CDR3 is CASRTPGSHGYTF. DNA of the CDR3: TGTGCCAGCAGAACCCCGGGCTCCCATGGCTACACCTTC.

The rearrangement links TRBV11-2 to TRBJ2-1; D is ambiguous. The CDR3 runs 15 residues. With 3 bases removed from V and 5 bases from J, the gap between germline ends came to 14 bases. Per germline, CDR1 SGHAT and CDR2 FQNNGV. For the CDR3, the DNA is TGTGCCAGCAGCTTCGGTGATTATGGGGACAATGAGCAGTTCTTC. Translation: CASSFGDYGDNEQFF.

This CDR3 is CASSKVKGLETQYF. The CDR3 DNA sequence: TGTGCCAGCAGCAAAGTCAAGGGGCTTGAGACCCAGTACTTC. The chain has TRBV21-1 and TRBJ2-5; the D call in the table, TRBD1, was not verified against the DNA. TRBV21-1 is a known pseudogene. The CDR3 has 14 residues.

The gene calls are TRBV6-2 or TRBV6-3 and TRBJ2-7, with a weak D call TRBD1 (5 bases). Germline values: CDR1 MNHEY, CDR2 SVGEGT. The length of the CDR3 is 12 residues. Trimming shortened V by 6 bases and J by 4 bases, and 10 bases separated the two germline ends. The CDR3 coding sequence is TGTGCCAGCAGCACCCCAGGGTACGAGCAGTACTTC. This codes for CASSTPGYEQYF.

The V and J genes are TRBV5-4 and TRBJ2-1; possibly TRBD2 for D (6 bases). CDR1 is SGHNT, CDR2 YYREEE, per germline (reference sequence). The CDR3 is made up of 14 amino acids. V gave up 1 base and J gave up 5 bases, with 10 bases separating them. The CDR3 bases are TGTGCCAGCAGCTTGAACGGGAGAAACAATGAGCAGTTCTTC. Translated, it gives CASSLNGRNNEQFF.

DNA of the CDR3: TGCGCCAGCAGCCGAGGGGACAGAGATGAAAAACTGTTTTTT. Its protein is CASSRGDRDEKLFF. The chain links TRBV5-1 to TRBJ1-4; 7 bases are a match to TRBD1. The V segment lost 4 bases and the J segment 6 bases; nucleotides outside the gene matches: 6. Germline V gene data show CDR1 as SGHRS and CDR2 as YFSETQ. This CDR3 is 14 amino acids long.

The chain uses TRBV7-8 and TRBJ2-7, with 12 bases matching TRBD2. The trim removed 2 bases at V and 0 bases at J, leaving 8 bases unmatched. Germline V gene lookup returns CDR1 SGHVS and CDR2 FQNEAQ. This CDR3 has 18 amino acids. The CDR3: CASSLYRTSGAYSYEQYF. CDR3 DNA sequence: TGTGCCAGCAGCTTATACCGGACTAGCGGGGCTTACTCCTACGAGCAGTACTTC.

This clone was picked up a small number of times. The chain employs TRBV6-5 and TRBJ1-2; perhaps TRBD1 as D (5 bases). Germline CDR1 reads MNHEY; CDR2 reads SVGAGI. This CDR3 has 16 residues. The V end was cut by 0 bases, the J end by 3 bases, with 14 bases between. DNA for the CDR3: TGTGCCAGCAGTTACTCGATTGATCGGGGGGACTATGGCTACACCTTC. This encodes CASSYSIDRGDYGYTF.

This chain connects TRBV7-9 to TRBJ2-7, with TRBD1 matching over 7 bases. This CDR3 spans 15 amino acids. The germline gives CDR1 SEHNR, CDR2 FQNEAQ (reference sequence). Unmatched junction bases numbered 8, after V lost 4 bases and J lost 2 bases. CDR3: CASSSLTGDPYEQYF. As DNA, the CDR3 is TGTGCCAGCAGCTCTCTCACAGGGGACCCCTACGAGCAGTACTTC.

This clone came up a few times. This chain's CDR3 is CASSQGRGAYNEQFF. CDR3 DNA: TGTGCCAGCAGCCAAGGTAGGGGGGCCTACAATGAGCAGTTCTTC. The rearrangement links TRBV4-2 to TRBJ2-1; D is tentatively TRBD1 or TRBD2 (6 bases each). V was shortened by 1 base and J by 2 bases, with 9 bases between the two germline ends. Germline-derived CDR1 and CDR2 are LGHNA and YNFKEQ. The CDR3 is 15 amino acids.

The chain couples TRBV4-1 to TRBJ1-1; 11 bases map to TRBD1. The V gene end was trimmed by 8 bases and the J gene end by 2 bases; junction bases not matched to a gene: 4. Germline CDR1 MGHRA, CDR2 YSYEKL. This CDR3 is 14 amino acids long. The CDR3 is CASWDRGKNTEAFF. In nucleotides, the CDR3 is TGCGCCAGCTGGGACAGGGGGAAAAACACTGAAGCTTTCTTT.

This chain links TRBV11-3 with TRBJ2-6; no reliable D call. V lost 5 bases and J lost 0, with 11 bases in between. The CDR3 sequence is 16 residues long. Germline CDR1 SGHNT, CDR2 YENEEA. This CDR3 reads CASSPASRSGANVLTF. In DNA, the CDR3 is TGTGCCAGCAGCCCCGCGTCACGCTCTGGGGCCAACGTCCTGACTTTC.

The CDR3 nucleotides read TGTGCCAGCAGCCCAGGTGCGCGGGGCACCGGGGAGCTGTTTTTT. Amino acids: CASSPGARGTGELFF. The rearrangement links TRBV5-4 to TRBJ2-2, with D possibly TRBD2 on 6 matching bases. The CDR3 consists of 15 residues. Germline V gene lookup returns CDR1 SGHNT and CDR2 YYREEE (reference sequence). V was cut by 4 bases and J by 4 bases, with 14 bases left in between.

V usage is TRBV27 and J usage is TRBJ2-1; 9 bases match TRBD1. This CDR3 has 15 amino acids. The ends lost 7 bases at V and 5 bases at J; junction bases unmatched: 9. Germline V gene data show CDR1 as MNHEY and CDR2 as SMNVEV (reference sequence). The CDR3 sequence: CASKPDRGFHNEQFF. CDR3 coding DNA: TGTGCCAGCAAACCCGACAGGGGGTTCCACAATGAGCAGTTCTTC.

CDR3 sequence (DNA): TGCGCCAGCAGTCAATCCCGCAGAATCACAGATACGCAGTATTTT. It codes for CASSQSRRITDTQYF. V usage is TRBV23-1 and J usage is TRBJ2-3; D gene uncertain. TRBV23-1 is marked as an open reading frame, function uncertain. The CDR3 runs to 15 residues. V was clipped by 0 bases and J by 2 bases, with 9 bases between them.

The chain uses TRBV19 and TRBJ1-2; tentatively, D is TRBD1 (6 bases). With 0 bases removed from V and 7 bases from J, the gap between germline ends came to 12 bases. Germline V CDR1 and CDR2: LNHDA, SQIVND (reference sequence). This CDR3 is 14 amino acids long. The CDR3 is CASSIDWGLRGYTF. As DNA, the CDR3 is TGTGCCAGTAGTATAGATTGGGGGCTTCGTGGCTACACCTTC.

V and J are TRBV5-5 and TRBJ1-6; 7 positions agree with TRBD1. The CDR3 runs 14 residues. CDR1 is SGHKS, CDR2 YYEKEE, per germline (reference sequence). V gave up 2 bases and J gave up 10 bases; unmatched junction bases: 6. The chain's CDR3 is CASSFNRGASPLHF. DNA of the CDR3: TGTGCCAGCAGCTTTAACAGGGGCGCGTCACCCCTCCACTTT.

The rearrangement joins TRBV6-5 to TRBJ1-2; D perhaps matches TRBD1 (6 bases). The CDR3 length is 15 residues. Germline V gene lookup returns CDR1 MNHEY and CDR2 SVGAGI. V gave up 0 bases and J gave up 1 base, with 9 bases separating them. This CDR3 reads CASSYSGRGNYGYTF. The CDR3 DNA sequence: TGTGCCAGCAGTTACTCGGGCAGGGGTAACTATGGCTACACCTTC.

The CDR3 is CASSTLLGTASNQPQHF. CDR3 coding DNA: TGTGCCAGTAGTACCCTCCTCGGGACAGCTAGCAATCAGCCCCAGCATTTT. This chain joins TRBV19 and TRBJ1-5, with 7 bases lining up with TRBD1. CDR1 and CDR2 (germline): LNHDA, SQIVND (reference sequence). V lost 4 bases and J lost 0; bases outside the gene matches: 9. The CDR3 extends over 17 amino acids.

CDR3 sequence: CASSYSGQGYGYTF. The CDR3 nucleotides read TGTGCCAGCAGTTACTCCGGGCAGGGGTATGGCTACACCTTC. The rearrangement links TRBV6-6 to TRBJ1-2; tentative D call: TRBD1 (6 bases). This CDR3 spans 14 amino acids. Between the trimmed V and J ends, which lost 0 bases and 5 bases, there was a span of 10 bases. Germline CDR1 and CDR2: MNHNY and SVGAGI (reference sequence).

The chain uses TRBV20-1 and TRBJ2-1; D remains unclear. CDR1 DFQATT and CDR2 SNEGSKA come from the germline V gene (reference sequence). Trimming removed 0 bases at V and 10 bases at J, with 7 bases between. The CDR3 length is 11 residues. CDR3 in amino acids: CSARDIPEQFF. The CDR3 DNA reads TGCAGTGCTAGAGATATACCCGAGCAGTTCTTC.